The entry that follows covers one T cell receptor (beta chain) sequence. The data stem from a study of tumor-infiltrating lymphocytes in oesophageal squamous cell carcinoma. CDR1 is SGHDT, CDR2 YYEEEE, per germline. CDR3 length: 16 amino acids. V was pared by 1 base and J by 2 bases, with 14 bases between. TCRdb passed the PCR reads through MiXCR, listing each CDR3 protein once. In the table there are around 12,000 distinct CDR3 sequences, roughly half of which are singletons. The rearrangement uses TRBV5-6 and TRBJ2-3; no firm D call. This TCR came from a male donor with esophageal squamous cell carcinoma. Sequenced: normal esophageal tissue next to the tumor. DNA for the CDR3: TGTGCCAGCAGCTTGTCCCCACACACACACACAGATACGCAGTATTTT. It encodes CASSLSPHTHTDTQYF.